These 6 T cell receptor beta chains originate from one sample sequenced in a study of blood T cell repertoires in COVID-19. TCRdb keeps only in-frame clones here, not all; method: immunoSEQ multiplex PCR. The sample yields some 490,000 clones, approximately 83% seen once. The sequencing input was peripheral blood. These receptor sequences come from a human donor in a cohort sampled during active COVID-19.

The chain recombines TRBV11-2 with TRBJ1-4, with D perhaps TRBD1 (6 bases). Per germline, CDR1 SGHAT and CDR2 FQNNGV. Trimming took off 3 bases at V and 3 bases at J, with 11 bases between the two ends. The length of the CDR3 is 15 residues. CDR3 region: CASSFNRVSNEKLFF. The CDR3 DNA sequence: TGTGCCAGCAGCTTCAACAGGGTTTCTAATGAAAAACTGTTTTTT. The full variable domain, in which reference TRBV11-2 and TRBJ1-4 provide the parts outside the CDR3, is EAGVAQSPRYKIIEKRQSVAFWCNPISGHATLYWYQQILGQGPKLLIQFQNNGVVDDSQLPKDRFSAERLKGVDSTLKIQPAKLEDSAVYLCASSFNRVSNEKLFFGSGTQLSVL.

This chain links TRBV6-2 or TRBV6-3 with TRBJ2-1; D is possibly TRBD2 (6 bases). There are 18 residues in the CDR3. Trimming removed 2 bases from V and 5 bases from J, with 22 bases in between. Germline V gives CDR1 MNHEY, CDR2 SVGEGT. CDR3 nucleotide sequence: TGTGCCAGCAGTTACAACGGGAGAGACCGCCATTCACACAATGAGCAGTTCTTC. It translates to CASSYNGRDRHSHNEQFF.

V gene TRBV4-3 combines with J gene TRBJ1-6; no reliable D call. CDR3 size: 15 residues. Between the trimmed V and J ends, which lost 0 bases and 7 bases, there was a span of 10 bases. Germline CDR1 LGHNA, CDR2 YSLEER. CDR3 DNA sequence: TGCGCCAGCAGCCAAGATCTTGCGGGGAATTCACCCCTCCACTTT. Translation: CASSQDLAGNSPLHF.

This rearrangement joins TRBV7-2 to TRBJ2-1, with TRBD2 matching 7 bases. Germline CDR1 and CDR2: SGHTA and FQGNSA. J lost 9 bases, V lost 7 bases, and 15 bases had no gene match. This CDR3 contains 15 residues. The CDR3 loop is CASTPGWREWGEQFF. CDR3 coding DNA: TGTGCCAGCACCCCAGGTTGGCGGGAGTGGGGTGAGCAGTTCTTC. Using reference TRBV7-2 and TRBJ2-1 for the parts outside the CDR3, the full variable domain is GAGVSQSPSNKVTEKGKDVELRCDPISGHTALYWYRQSLGQGLEFLIYFQGNSAPDKSGLPSDRFSAERTGGSVSTLTIQRTQQEDSAVYLCASTPGWREWGEQFFGPGTRLTVL.

This sequence joins TRBV3-1 (or the pseudogene TRBV3-2) and TRBJ1-5; unclear D gene. Trimming removed 1 base at V and 7 bases at J, with 11 bases between. Germline CDR1 LGHDT, CDR2 YNNKEL (reference sequence). CDR3 length equals 14 residues. The CDR3: CASSQGGGNQPQHF. The CDR3 nucleotides read TGTGCCAGCAGCCAAGGGGGAGGAAACCAGCCCCAGCATTTT.

This chain links TRBV5-4 with TRBJ1-2; D unclear. The CDR3 sequence is 13 residues long. CDR1 is SGHNT and CDR2 is YYREEE in the germline V gene (reference sequence). The V gene lost 6 bases and the J gene lost 2 bases, with 11 bases spanning the gap. CDR3 nucleotide sequence: TGTGCCAGCACCCCTTGGGAGAACTATGGCTACACCTTC. Translating gives CASTPWENYGYTF. Using reference TRBV5-4 and TRBJ1-2 for the parts outside the CDR3, the full variable domain is ETGVTQSPTHLIKTRGQQVTLRCSSQSGHNTVSWYQQALGQGPQFIFQYYREEENGRGNFPPRFSGLQFPNYSSELNVNALELDDSALYLCASTPWENYGYTFGSGTRLTVV.